The sequence of this TCR beta chain was determined in a study of PD-1 blockade in classical Hodgkin lymphoma. The wider study: Patients were treated with nivolumab at 3 mg/kg, and this was given intravenously every 2 weeks.

Using immunoSEQ multiplex PCR, the repertoire was profiled, and TCRdb retains in-frame clones only, with some absent. The sample shows about 110,000 clones, about 89% of them seen only once. Germline CDR1 reads SGHDN; CDR2 reads FVKESK. The CDR3 consists of 16 residues. Trimming took 0 bases from V and 7 from J, leaving 16 bases between them. Brentuximab vedotin exposure varied, and every patient relapsed after autologous stem cell transplantation. General study findings and limits: After ASCT, patients who started nivolumab under 1 year later were excluded. While CD8+ TCR diversity did not rise significantly by C4D1, CD4+ TCR diversity did.

As for this clone: Its antigen is not identified.

Sequenced here: peripheral blood mononuclear cells (PBMCs), sampled before the second cycle of nivolumab. The gene calls are TRBV14 and TRBJ2-1; tentatively, D is TRBD2 (5 bases). This sequence originates from a human donor with classical Hodgkin lymphoma. The DNA for the CDR3 is TGTGCCAGCAGCCAAGATGCTAGCTCGAACTATAATGAGCAGTTCTTC. Encoded protein: CASSQDASSNYNEQFF.